Listed below are T cell receptor beta chains from one sample, sequenced in a study of control samples from healthy donors and cancer patients. Repertoires were generated with immunoSEQ multiplex PCR, while TCRdb's copy carries only in-frame clones and drops some. The table includes about 180,000 clones, approximately 90% detected once. Input material: blood. These receptor sequences come from a man aged 25 to 40 in good health. CDR3s include the opening cysteine and the closing phenylalanine or tryptophan. D genes are given only for firm matches. Clone size is shown for a subset of rows, as once, few, many or a class of expanded clone.

J: TRBJ2-7
D: -
size: -
V: TRBV6-2/TRBV6-3
DNA: TGTGCCAGCAGTTACTCACAGGGGCAGTACTTC
CDR3: CASSYSQGQYF

J: TRBJ1-5
D: -
size: -
V: TRBV27
DNA: TGTGCCAGCAGTTCCGTATCCGGGACCACCAATCAGCCCCAGCATTTT
CDR3: CASSSVSGTTNQPQHF

J: TRBJ2-1
D: -
size: -
V: TRBV11-2
DNA: TGTGCCAGCAGCTTAGATCGGCCGAGGGCGCGGTTCTTC
CDR3: CASSLDRPRARFF

J: TRBJ1-2
D: TRBD1
size: -
V: TRBV28
DNA: TGTGCCAGCATCCCTCTCGGGGACAGTTCTAACTATGGCTACACCTTC
CDR3: CASIPLGDSSNYGYTF

J: TRBJ1-1
D: -
size: -
V: TRBV6-4
DNA: TGTGCCAGCAGTGAAAGCGGAGAGAACACTGAAGCTTTCTTT
CDR3: CASSESGENTEAFF

J: TRBJ1-5
D: -
size: -
V: TRBV6-1
DNA: TGTGCCAGCAGTGAAACAGGAGAGTATAGCAATCAGCCCCAGCATTTT
CDR3: CASSETGEYSNQPQHF

J: TRBJ2-7
D: -
size: -
V: TRBV6-6
DNA: TGTGCCAGCAGCCTCATTCCGGGCCCCGTCTACGAGCAGTACTTC
CDR3: CASSLIPGPVYEQYF

J: TRBJ1-1
D: -
size: -
V: TRBV2
DNA: TGTGCCAGCAGTGAATTCCCTAAGGCTGAAGCTTTCTTT
CDR3: CASSEFPKAEAFF

J: TRBJ2-7
D: -
size: -
V: TRBV11-2
DNA: TGTGCCAGCAGCGACAGTCCCGCCCACGAGCAGTACTTC
CDR3: CASSDSPAHEQYF

J: TRBJ1-4
D: -
size: few
V: TRBV6-5
DNA: TGTGCCAGCAGAAAGGGGCTTAGGAGTGAAAAACTGTTTTTT
CDR3: CASRKGLRSEKLFF

J: TRBJ2-3
D: -
size: -
V: TRBV7-3
DNA: TGTGCCAGCAGCTTTCAGGGAACCACACTCACTAGGAGCACAGATACGCAGTATTTT
CDR3: CASSFQGTTLTRSTDTQYF

J: TRBJ2-1
D: -
size: -
V: TRBV6-5
DNA: TGTGCCAGCAGTTACTGGGCGGGGTACAATGAGCAGTTCTTC
CDR3: CASSYWAGYNEQFF

J: TRBJ2-7
D: -
size: -
V: TRBV6-5
DNA: TGTGCCAGCAGTTACTCGCAGGGTCTAGGGGAGCAGTACTTC
CDR3: CASSYSQGLGEQYF

J: TRBJ1-4
D: -
size: once
V: TRBV5-4
DNA: TGTGCCAGCAGCCTACAGGGCACGAATGAAAAACTGTTTTTT
CDR3: CASSLQGTNEKLFF

J: TRBJ2-5
D: -
size: -
V: TRBV18
DNA: TGTGCCAGCTCACCACCAAGTGTATCAGAGACCCAGTACTTC
CDR3: CASSPPSVSETQYF

J: TRBJ1-1
D: -
size: -
V: TRBV5-1
DNA: TGCGCCAGCAGCTCCGGACAGAGCGATTACACTGAAGCTTTCTTT
CDR3: CASSSGQSDYTEAFF

J: TRBJ1-1
D: TRBD1
size: once
V: TRBV27
DNA: TGTGCCAGCGGGGGACAGGGGGCGAACACTGAAGCTTTCTTT
CDR3: CASGGQGANTEAFF

J: TRBJ2-3
D: TRBD1
size: once
V: TRBV5-1
DNA: TGCGCCAGCAGCTTGGCGGGACAGGAGGCAGATACGCAGTATTTT
CDR3: CASSLAGQEADTQYF

J: TRBJ2-3
D: -
size: -
V: TRBV21-1
DNA: TGTGCCAGGCTAGGACTAGCGGGAGGAGGGGGCCTCACAGATACGCAGTATTTT
CDR3: CARLGLAGGGGLTDTQYF

J: TRBJ2-7
D: TRBD2
size: -
V: TRBV11-2
DNA: TGTGCCAGCAGCTTTAGGACTAGCGGGGCGGGGGAGCAGTACTTC
CDR3: CASSFRTSGAGEQYF

J: TRBJ1-5
D: -
size: -
V: TRBV6-5
DNA: TGTGCCAGCAAACGATATAGCAATCAGCCCCAGCATTTT
CDR3: CASKRYSNQPQHF

J: TRBJ2-5
D: -
size: -
V: TRBV7-7
DNA: TGTGCCAGCAGCATACGGATACGGGAGACCCAGTACTTC
CDR3: CASSIRIRETQYF

J: TRBJ2-7
D: -
size: -
V: TRBV7-9
DNA: TGTGCCAGCAGCTTAGAAGGGGGTTTAGACGAGCAGTACTTC
CDR3: CASSLEGGLDEQYF

J: TRBJ2-6
D: TRBD1
size: -
V: TRBV19
DNA: TGTGCCAGTAGTATACGGACAGGTGGCTCTGGGGCCAACGTCCTGACTTTC
CDR3: CASSIRTGGSGANVLTF

J: TRBJ1-2
D: -
size: -
V: TRBV20-1
DNA: TGCAGTGTCTGGGTGGGTGGCTACACCTTC
CDR3: CSVWVGGYTF

J: TRBJ1-2
D: -
size: -
V: TRBV30
DNA: TGTGCGGAAGGTGAGGGGATGAGCTATGGCTACACCTTC
CDR3: CAEGEGMSYGYTF

J: TRBJ2-6
D: -
size: -
V: TRBV21-1
DNA: TGTGCCAGCAGCAAAGGGGGACAGATCTCTGGGGCCAACGTCCTGACTTTC
CDR3: CASSKGGQISGANVLTF

J: TRBJ1-1
D: TRBD1
size: -
V: TRBV14
DNA: TGTGCCAGCAGTTACAGGGGGAACACTGAAGCTTTCTTT
CDR3: CASSYRGNTEAFF

J: TRBJ2-7
D: -
size: -
V: TRBV6-5
DNA: TGTGCCAGCAACATACAAGATTTCTACGAGCAGTACTTC
CDR3: CASNIQDFYEQYF

J: TRBJ1-6
D: -
size: -
V: TRBV5-1
DNA: TGCGCCAGCAGCTTGGGACTAGCGAGGGATTCACCCCTCCACTTT
CDR3: CASSLGLARDSPLHF

J: TRBJ1-1
D: TRBD1
size: -
V: TRBV9
DNA: TGTGCCAGCAGCATTGGGACAGGCAGAAGCACTGAAGCTTTCTTT
CDR3: CASSIGTGRSTEAFF

J: TRBJ1-1
D: TRBD1
size: -
V: TRBV10-3
DNA: TGTGCCATCAGCCCGGGACAGGCGAACACTGAAGCTTTCTTT
CDR3: CAISPGQANTEAFF

J: TRBJ2-5
D: -
size: -
V: TRBV24-1
DNA: TGTGCCACCAGTGACGCCCTGGGGACCCAGTACTTC
CDR3: CATSDALGTQYF

J: TRBJ2-3
D: -
size: -
V: TRBV5-4
DNA: TGTGCCAGCAGCGCGGGCAGTACCCAGGATACGCAGTATTTT
CDR3: CASSAGSTQDTQYF

J: TRBJ2-2
D: TRBD1
size: -
V: TRBV10-3
DNA: TGTGCCATCAGTACCGGGACAGCGAACACCGGGGAGCTGTTTTTT
CDR3: CAISTGTANTGELFF

J: TRBJ2-6
D: -
size: -
V: TRBV14
DNA: TGTGCCAGCAGCCAAGGAACGCCCTCTGGGGCCAACGTCCTGACTTTC
CDR3: CASSQGTPSGANVLTF

J: TRBJ1-1
D: -
size: -
V: TRBV7-9
DNA: TGTGCCAGCAGCTATCTGGGGCAGAACACTGAAGCTTTCTTT
CDR3: CASSYLGQNTEAFF

J: TRBJ2-3
D: -
size: -
V: TRBV12-3/TRBV12-4
DNA: TGTGCCAGCAGTTTCGCAGGAGATACGCAGTATTTT
CDR3: CASSFAGDTQYF

J: TRBJ2-7
D: -
size: -
V: TRBV5-1
DNA: TGCGCCAGCAGCTTGGAGGGGGGGCCCTACGAGCAGTACTTC
CDR3: CASSLEGGPYEQYF

J: TRBJ2-6
D: -
size: -
V: TRBV19
DNA: TGTGCCAGTAGTGCCAGGCGGAGCTCTGGGGCCAACGTCCTGACTTTC
CDR3: CASSARRSSGANVLTF